This T cell receptor beta chain derives from a study of cytomegalovirus exposure and HLA in healthy donors. Overall study: Ancestry clustering placed 81% of over 300 genotyped donors in the Caucasian-associated cluster. Study outcomes and limitations: Later analysis identified 15,000 to 20,000 TCR beta sequences associated with HLA alleles, using a false discovery rate threshold of 0.05.

This clone was seen only once. Its matching antigen is unknown. This sample includes further DNA sequences coding for the same CDR3. CDR1 and CDR2 from the germline V gene are SGHDT and YYEEEE. Trimming left V 0 bases short and J 9 bases short, with 16 bases between. The CDR3 is 15 amino acids. PCR employed 60 Vbeta and 13 Jbeta primers. TCRdb's copy holds only in-frame clones and misses some; the assay was immunoSEQ multiplex PCR. The data hold a few hundred thousand clones, with about nine tenths observed a single time. The rearrangement joins TRBV5-6 to TRBJ1-5; D is perhaps TRBD1 (5 bases). The material sequenced was PBMCs. The sequence came from a girl aged 2 to 9 in good health and CMV-seronegative. The CDR3 coding sequence is TGTGCCAGCAGCTTGGGCCTCCAGGGTATGCCGCCCCAGCATTTT. Its translation is CASSLGLQGMPPQHF.